The clone carrying this T cell receptor beta chain has a single count. Its cognate antigen is unknown. These data originate in a study of cytomegalovirus exposure and HLA in healthy donors. Study-wide points: Reportedly, diagnosis of cytomegalovirus status by the classifier showed high specificity and sensitivity.

The CDR3 totals 14 residues. Losses at the gene ends were 2 bases for V and 2 bases for J; bases not matched to a gene: 2. The germline CDR1 and CDR2 sequences are SEHNR and FQNEAQ (reference sequence). TCRdb's copy holds only in-frame clones and misses some; the assay was immunoSEQ multiplex PCR. The profile shows 100,000 to 150,000 clones, over 85% of them singletons. The sequenced sample was PBMCs. The chain recombines TRBV7-9 with TRBJ1-1, with 7 bases lining up with TRBD1. This clonotype was obtained from a woman aged 18-29 years in good health and CMV-seronegative. The CDR3 loop is CASSLRQGNTEAFF. The DNA of the CDR3 is TGTGCCAGCAGCTTAAGACAGGGCAACACTGAAGCTTTCTTT. Using reference TRBV7-9 and TRBJ1-1 for the parts outside the CDR3, the full variable domain is DTGVSQNPRHKITKRGQNVTFRCDPISEHNRLYWYRQTLGQGPEFLTYFQNEAQLEKSRLLSDRFSAERPKGSFSTLEIQRTEQGDSAMYLCASSLRQGNTEAFFGQGTRLTVV.